The 3 T cell receptor beta chains in this list originate from one sample, sequenced in a study of spatial heterogeneity in lung cancer. The study, taken as a whole, reports: Counts of expanded intratumoral alpha and beta TCRs tracked tumor mutation counts.

Each CDR3 protein is one row after TCRdb ran MiXCR on the 5' RACE reads. The profile shows over 8,500 distinct CDR3 sequences, 14% of them singletons. These receptors are not linked to any known antigen. Time point defined: sample taken at primary tumor resection. The starting material was lung tumor tissue, obtained at surgery. These receptors came from a male donor with early-stage non-small cell lung cancer.

This clonotype was recorded many times. The size of this beta chain means little, since it is a stray read in a library made for alpha chains. The V gene is TRBV14, the J gene TRBJ2-3; 7 bases line up with TRBD2. The CDR3 is 16 residues long. V gave up 4 bases and J gave up 0 bases; unmatched junction bases: 7. The V gene's germline CDR1 is SGHDN and CDR2 FVKESK. CDR3 amino acids: CASSRRVSGSTDTQYF. DNA for the CDR3: TGTGCCAGCAGCCGTCGAGTTAGCGGGAGCACAGATACGCAGTATTTT.

This clonotype was picked up many times. Little can be read into the size of this beta chain, an off-target read in a library designed for alpha chains. The gene calls are TRBV5-4 and TRBJ1-1, with D perhaps matching TRBD1 (6 bases). Germline V gives CDR1 SGHNT, CDR2 YYREEE (reference sequence). The CDR3 totals 17 residues. Trimming took off 4 bases at V and 1 base at J, with 20 bases between the two ends. The CDR3 loop reads CASSPPHGGVGNTEAFF. In DNA form, the CDR3 reads TGTGCCAGCAGCCCTCCCCACGGGGGCGTCGGGAACACTGAAGCTTTCTTT.

There are many counts of this clonotype. Because the library targeted alpha chains, this beta chain is an off-target read whose size means little. The rearrangement links TRBV30 to TRBJ1-4; D not certain. The CDR3 is made up of 13 amino acids. V shed 4 bases and J shed 7 bases, with 13 bases lying between them. Germline CDR1 and CDR2: GTSNPN and SVGIG (reference sequence). The CDR3 sequence is CAWIAGSGEKLFF. The CDR3 DNA sequence: TGTGCCTGGATTGCGGGGTCTGGTGAAAAACTGTTTTTT.